The next 23 T cell receptor beta chains were all read from a single sample in a study of cytomegalovirus exposure and HLA in healthy donors. The table came from immunoSEQ multiplex PCR; TCRdb's copy has only in-frame clones and leaves some out. The profile shows approximately 59,000 clones, 93% of them singletons. The material sequenced was PBMCs. The source of these receptors is a woman aged 18-29 years in good health and CMV-seropositive.

This chain joins TRBV30 and TRBJ1-3; the match to TRBD1 covers 7 bases. CDR3 size: 15 residues. The junction had 7 bases not matched to a gene; V was cut back by 5 bases and J by 0 bases. CDR1 and CDR2 (germline): GTSNPN, SVGIG (reference sequence). The CDR3 DNA reads TGTGCCTGGGCAACGGGACAGATCTCTGGAAACACCATATATTTT. Translated, it gives CAWATGQISGNTIYF.

The sample holds one count of this clone. The CDR3 sequence: CASSGRDRPRAGGELFF. CDR3 nucleotides: TGTGCCAGCAGCGGAAGGGACAGACCGAGGGCTGGTGGGGAGCTGTTTTTT. V gene TRBV6-4 combines with J gene TRBJ2-2, with 7 bases that match TRBD1. Germline trimming cut 6 bases from V and 8 bases from J; bases unmatched to any gene: 18. CDR3 size: 17 residues. Germline CDR1 and CDR2: MRHNA and SNTAGT.

The genes are TRBV5-1 and TRBJ1-2; D is ambiguous. Per germline, CDR1 SGHRS and CDR2 YFSETQ. This CDR3 spans 13 amino acids. Trimming took off 0 bases at V and 4 bases at J, with 7 bases between the two ends. The CDR3 nucleotides are TGCGCCAGCAGCTTGGATGTCGGCTATGGCTACACCTTC. Translation: CASSLDVGYGYTF.

The chain recombines TRBV19 with TRBJ2-3; TRBD2 aligns across 8 bases. This CDR3 is 15 amino acids long. V shed 5 bases and J 2 bases; nucleotides not matched to a gene: 6. Germline assignment: CDR1 LNHDA and CDR2 SQIVND (reference sequence). CDR3 residues: CASSATSGYTDTQYF. In DNA, the CDR3 is TGTGCCAGTAGTGCCACTAGCGGATACACAGATACGCAGTATTTT.

The chain combines TRBV11-2 with TRBJ2-1; 12 bases align to TRBD2. Germline V gene sequence: CDR1 SGHAT, CDR2 FQNNGV. V dropped 2 bases and J dropped 5; count of bases not matched to a gene: 10. CDR3 length equals 18 residues. The CDR3 coding sequence is TGTGCCAGCAGCTTATGGCTAGCGGGGGGGAGGACCAACAATGAGCAGTTCTTC. Residues: CASSLWLAGGRTNNEQFF.

This rearrangement joins TRBV30 to TRBJ1-5, with 7 bases fitting TRBD1. Trimming cost V 4 bases and J 1 base; bases outside gene matches: 4. The CDR3 totals 14 residues. Germline V lookup: CDR1 GTSNPN, CDR2 SVGIG (reference sequence). The DNA of the CDR3 is TGTGCCTGGAATCCGGGACAGAGCAATCAGCCCCAGCATTTT. Its protein is CAWNPGQSNQPQHF.

V usage is TRBV4-3 and J usage is TRBJ1-1; D uncertain. Germline CDR1 reads LGHNA; CDR2 reads YSLEER. The V end was cut by 0 bases, the J end by 1 base, with 6 bases between. The CDR3 is 14 amino acids. CDR3: CASSQDLANTEAFF. In DNA, the CDR3 is TGCGCCAGCAGCCAAGATTTGGCGAACACTGAAGCTTTCTTT.

V is TRBV15 and J is TRBJ2-1; TRBD1 matches 8 bases. The CDR3 is 14 amino acids. Per the germline V gene, CDR1 is LNHNV and CDR2 is YYDKDF (reference sequence). J gave up 0 bases and V 9 bases, and 4 bases lay outside the gene matches. CDR3 region: CATWDRSSYNEQFF. In DNA form, the CDR3 reads TGTGCCACTTGGGACAGGAGCTCCTACAATGAGCAGTTCTTC.

The genes are TRBV5-4 and TRBJ2-5; 8 bases are a match to TRBD1. CDR1 SGHNT and CDR2 YYREEE come from the germline V gene (reference sequence). The CDR3 contains 14 residues. Trimming at V came to 4 bases and at J to 5 bases, leaving 7 bases not matched to a gene. CDR3 DNA: TGTGCCAGCAGCCCGACAGGGGCGGGGGAGACCCAGTACTTC. Protein: CASSPTGAGETQYF.

The genes are TRBV10-1 and TRBJ2-2; the D gene is possibly TRBD1 (5 bases). The germline V gene encodes CDR1 WNHNN and CDR2 SYGVQD (reference sequence). The CDR3 extends over 14 amino acids. V was shortened by 6 bases and J by 4 bases, with 12 bases between the two germline ends. The CDR3 coding sequence is TGCGCCAGCAGATCGGACACCTCCACCGGGGAGCTGTTTTTT. Amino acid sequence: CASRSDTSTGELFF.

The rearrangement uses TRBV19 and TRBJ2-4, with a possible D match to TRBD1 (6 bases). In germline, CDR1 is LNHDA, CDR2 SQIVND (reference sequence). Trimming stripped 9 bases from V and 11 bases from J, with 23 bases between. The CDR3 has 14 amino acids. DNA of the CDR3: TGTGCCAGCATGCGCCCGGCTGGGGGCCCCGTTCAGTACTTC. It encodes CASMRPAGGPVQYF.

The J gene is TRBJ1-5, the V gene TRBV2; 7 bases agree with TRBD1. The germline gives CDR1 SNHLY, CDR2 FYNNEI. J lost 6 bases, V lost 6 bases, and 14 bases had no gene match. This CDR3 contains 16 residues. CDR3 sequence: CASSLGYSGGRQPQHF. CDR3 nucleotide sequence: TGTGCCAGCAGCTTAGGATACTCAGGGGGTCGTCAGCCCCAGCATTTT.

This chain uses TRBV10-1 with TRBJ1-1, with 7 bases lining up with TRBD1. Per germline, CDR1 WNHNN and CDR2 SYGVQD (reference sequence). There are 13 residues in the CDR3. Trimming took 3 bases from V and 8 from J; bases not matched to a gene: 6. For the CDR3, the DNA is TGCGCCAGCAGTGATCGGGCGACAGGGGAAGCTTTCTTT. It yields the protein CASSDRATGEAFF.

CDR3 sequence reads: CASSLSPTSSLGTQYF. The CDR3 coding sequence is TGCGCCAGCAGCTTGTCCCCTACTAGCAGCCTGGGGACCCAGTACTTC. The gene calls are TRBV5-1 and TRBJ2-5; maybe TRBD2 (6 bases). The V and J ends lost 1 base and 7 bases respectively, with 20 bases between them. CDR1 and CDR2 (germline): SGHRS, YFSETQ. The CDR3 runs to 16 residues.

CDR3 residues: CASSQSSSPGQGGGYTF. The CDR3 DNA is TGCGCCAGCAGCCAATCCTCGTCCCCGGGACAGGGAGGCGGCTACACCTTC. The J gene is TRBJ1-2, the V gene TRBV4-3; 9 positions match TRBD1. CDR3 length equals 17 residues. The V gene's germline CDR1 is LGHNA and CDR2 YSLEER. Trimming at V came to 2 bases and at J to 8 bases, leaving 15 bases not matched to a gene.

The gene calls are TRBV7-3 and TRBJ2-1, with 9 bases aligning to TRBD1. Trimming removed 5 bases from V and 4 bases from J; junction bases left unmatched: 6. Germline CDR1 reads SGHTA; CDR2 reads FQGTGA. The CDR3 length is 15 residues. CDR3 in amino acids: CASSEDRGTYNEQFF. In DNA form, the CDR3 reads TGTGCCAGCAGCGAAGACAGGGGGACTTACAATGAGCAGTTCTTC.

The count of this clone is one. CDR3 amino acids: CSAGSYEQYF. CDR3 DNA: TGCAGCGCGGGGTCCTACGAGCAGTACTTC. The J gene is TRBJ2-7, the V gene TRBV20-1; weak D call: TRBD2 (6 bases). The CDR3 has 10 amino acids. CDR1 is DFQATT and CDR2 is SNEGSKA in the germline V gene (reference sequence).

The chain uses TRBV4-1 and TRBJ1-6; D possibly corresponds to TRBD1 (6 bases). This CDR3 contains 18 residues. V was pared by 3 bases and J by 7 bases, with 22 bases between. In germline, CDR1 is MGHRA, CDR2 YSYEKL. The CDR3 sequence: CASSQPDQGLVYNSPLHF. In nucleotides, the CDR3 is TGCGCCAGCAGCCAGCCAGATCAGGGGCTGGTTTACAATTCACCCCTCCACTTT.

The chain links TRBV7-8 to TRBJ2-2; unclear D gene. V was pared by 5 bases and J by 5 bases, with 15 bases between. Germline V lookup: CDR1 SGHVS, CDR2 FQNEAQ. This CDR3 contains 15 residues. The CDR3 sequence is CASSLSSLKTGELFF. CDR3 nucleotides: TGTGCCAGCAGCCTTAGCTCGCTAAAAACCGGGGAGCTGTTTTTT.

This clone was observed a handful of times. The chain uses TRBV27 and TRBJ1-5; D is ambiguous. This CDR3 contains 14 residues. V was trimmed by 1 base and J by 2 bases, leaving 6 bases between them. Germline lookup yields CDR1 MNHEY and CDR2 SMNVEV (reference sequence). Here the CDR3 reads CASSLWAGNQPQHF. For the CDR3, the DNA is TGTGCCAGCAGTTTATGGGCAGGCAATCAGCCCCAGCATTTT.

V is TRBV28 and J is TRBJ1-2, with D perhaps matching TRBD1 (6 bases). There are 13 residues in the CDR3. Trimming pared 3 bases from V and 3 bases from J, leaving 8 bases between. Germline V gene sequence: CDR1 MDHEN, CDR2 SYDVKM. For the CDR3, the DNA is TGTGCCAGCAGTTTCGGACAGTACTATGGCTACACCTTC. It yields the protein CASSFGQYYGYTF.

In DNA, the CDR3 is TGTGCCAGCAGCCCCCTGTCGGGGGAGGGTAATGAAAAACTGTTTTTT. Protein sequence: CASSPLSGEGNEKLFF. This chain joins TRBV9 and TRBJ1-4, with D perhaps TRBD1 (5 bases). V lost 4 bases to trimming and J lost 4 bases, with 17 bases between them. Germline V lookup: CDR1 SGDLS, CDR2 YYNGEE. The CDR3 totals 16 residues.

The rearrangement uses TRBV19 and TRBJ2-1; 9 bases are shared with TRBD1. From germline, CDR1 is LNHDA and CDR2 SQIVND (reference sequence). The V gene end was trimmed by 0 bases and the J gene end by 7 bases; junction bases not matched to a gene: 4. The CDR3 is 15 amino acids. The CDR3 DNA is TGTGCCAGTAGTATAGACCGACAGGGGGTAAATGAGCAGTTCTTC. Residues: CASSIDRQGVNEQFF.